This TCR beta chain was sequenced during a study of blood T cell repertoires in COVID-19. Trimming removed 6 bases at V and 3 bases at J, with 19 bases between. CDR1 is LNHDA, CDR2 SQIVND, per germline (reference sequence). CDR3 length equals 16 residues. As processed by the authors: Researchers report that nucleated cell counts were estimated from reference gene primer amplification. This table comes from immunoSEQ multiplex PCR, and its TCRdb copy is limited to in-frame clones, with some not included. V, J and clone size reflect that table, while D and trimming were determined from the DNA. This sample has roughly 300,000 clones, with about nine tenths found just once.

The source of this sequence is a woman under 40 with COVID-19, enrolled during active disease. Sequenced material: peripheral blood. The J gene is TRBJ2-3, the V gene TRBV19; D call uncertain. The CDR3 protein is CASSPPPPYLTDTQYF. The CDR3 DNA reads TGTGCCAGTAGCCCCCCACCTCCTTATCTAACAGATACGCAGTATTTT.